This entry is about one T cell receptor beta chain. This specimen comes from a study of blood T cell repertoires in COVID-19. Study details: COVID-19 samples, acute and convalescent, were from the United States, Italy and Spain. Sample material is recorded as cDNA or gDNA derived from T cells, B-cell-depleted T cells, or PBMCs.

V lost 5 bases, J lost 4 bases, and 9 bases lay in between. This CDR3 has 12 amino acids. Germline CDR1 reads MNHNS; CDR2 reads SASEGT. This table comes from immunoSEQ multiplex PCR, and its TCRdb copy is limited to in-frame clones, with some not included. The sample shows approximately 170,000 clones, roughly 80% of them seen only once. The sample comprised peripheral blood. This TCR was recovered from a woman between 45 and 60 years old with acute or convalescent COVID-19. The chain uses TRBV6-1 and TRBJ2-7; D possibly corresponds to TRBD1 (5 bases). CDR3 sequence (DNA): TGTGCCAGCAGTCTCCCAGGGTACGAGCAGTACTTC. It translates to CASSLPGYEQYF.